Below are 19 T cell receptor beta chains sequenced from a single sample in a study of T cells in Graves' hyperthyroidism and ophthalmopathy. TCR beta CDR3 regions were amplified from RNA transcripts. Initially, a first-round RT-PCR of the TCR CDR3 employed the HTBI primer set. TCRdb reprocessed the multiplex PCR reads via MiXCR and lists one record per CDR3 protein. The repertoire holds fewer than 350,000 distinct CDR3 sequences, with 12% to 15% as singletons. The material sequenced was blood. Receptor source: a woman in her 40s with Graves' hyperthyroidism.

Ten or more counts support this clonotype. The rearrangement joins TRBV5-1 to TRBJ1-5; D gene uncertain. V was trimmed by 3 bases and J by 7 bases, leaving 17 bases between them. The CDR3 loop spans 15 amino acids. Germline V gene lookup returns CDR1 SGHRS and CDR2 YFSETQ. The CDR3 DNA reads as TGCGCCAGCAGCTCTGGGGAGGGATTTGCGCAGCCCCAGCATTTT. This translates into CASSSGEGFAQPQHF.

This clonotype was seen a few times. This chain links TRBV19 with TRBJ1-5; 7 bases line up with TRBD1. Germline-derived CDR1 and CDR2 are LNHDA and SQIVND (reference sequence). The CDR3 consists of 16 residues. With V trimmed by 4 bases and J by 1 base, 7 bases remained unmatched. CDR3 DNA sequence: TGTGCCAGTAGTAACTGGGACAGATCAAGCAATCAGCCCCAGCATTTT. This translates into CASSNWDRSSNQPQHF.

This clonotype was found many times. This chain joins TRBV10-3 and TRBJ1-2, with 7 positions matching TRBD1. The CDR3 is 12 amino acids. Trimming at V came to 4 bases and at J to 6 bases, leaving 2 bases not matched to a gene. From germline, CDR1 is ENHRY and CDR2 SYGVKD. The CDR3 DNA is TGTGCCATCAGTGGACAGGGACATGGCTACACCTTC. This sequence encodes CAISGQGHGYTF.

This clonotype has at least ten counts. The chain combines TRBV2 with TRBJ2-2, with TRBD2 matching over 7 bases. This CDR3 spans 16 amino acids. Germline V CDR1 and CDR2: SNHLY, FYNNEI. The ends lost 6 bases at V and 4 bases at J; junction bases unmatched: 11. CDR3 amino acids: CASSEWAAGTTGELFF. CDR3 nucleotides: TGTGCCAGCAGCGAGTGGGCAGCGGGAACCACCGGGGAGCTGTTTTTT.

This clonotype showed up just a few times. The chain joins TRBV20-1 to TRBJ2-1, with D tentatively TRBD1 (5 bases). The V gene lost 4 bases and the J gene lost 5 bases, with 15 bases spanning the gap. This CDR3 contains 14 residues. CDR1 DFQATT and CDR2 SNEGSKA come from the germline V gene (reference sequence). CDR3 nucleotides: TGCAGTGCTAATAGGGGCTATTTGGACAATGAGCAGTTCTTC. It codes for CSANRGYLDNEQFF.

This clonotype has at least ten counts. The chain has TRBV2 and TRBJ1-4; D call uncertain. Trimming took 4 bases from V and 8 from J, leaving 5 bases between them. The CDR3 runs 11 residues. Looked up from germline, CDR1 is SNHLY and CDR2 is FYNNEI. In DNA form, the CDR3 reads TGTGCCAGCAGTGCCGGGGAAAAACTGTTTTTT. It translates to CASSAGEKLFF.

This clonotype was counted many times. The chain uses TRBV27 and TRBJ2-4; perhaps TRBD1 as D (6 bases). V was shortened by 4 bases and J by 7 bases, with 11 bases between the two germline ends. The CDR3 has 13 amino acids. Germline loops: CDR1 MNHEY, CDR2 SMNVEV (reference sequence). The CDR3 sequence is CASSSDSRNIQYF. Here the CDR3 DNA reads TGTGCCAGCAGTTCGGACAGTAGGAACATTCAGTACTTC.

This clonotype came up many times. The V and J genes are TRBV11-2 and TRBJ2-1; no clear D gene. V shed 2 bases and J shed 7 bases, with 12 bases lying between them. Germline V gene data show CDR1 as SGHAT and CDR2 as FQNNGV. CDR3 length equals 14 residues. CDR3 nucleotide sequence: TGTGCCAGCAGCTTATCGGCCGGCCGTAATGAGCAGTTCTTC. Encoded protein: CASSLSAGRNEQFF.

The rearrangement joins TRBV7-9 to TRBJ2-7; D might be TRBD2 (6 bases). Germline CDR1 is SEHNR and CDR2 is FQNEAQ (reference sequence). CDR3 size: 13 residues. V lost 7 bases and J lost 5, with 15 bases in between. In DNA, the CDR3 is TGTGCCAGCACCCAGACTAGTAGCCACGAGCAGTACTTC. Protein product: CASTQTSSHEQYF.

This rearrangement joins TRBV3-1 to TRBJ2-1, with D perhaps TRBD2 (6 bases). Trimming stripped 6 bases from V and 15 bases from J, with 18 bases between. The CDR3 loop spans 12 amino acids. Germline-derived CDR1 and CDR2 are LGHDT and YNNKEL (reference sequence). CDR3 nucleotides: TGTGCCAGCAGTCCCGGGACTGCGGCGTTGTTCTTC. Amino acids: CASSPGTAALFF.

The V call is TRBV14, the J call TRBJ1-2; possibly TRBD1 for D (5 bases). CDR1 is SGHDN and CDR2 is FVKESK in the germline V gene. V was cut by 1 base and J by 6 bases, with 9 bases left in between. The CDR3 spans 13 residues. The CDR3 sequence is CASSQGQLDGYTF. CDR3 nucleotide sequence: TGTGCCAGCAGCCAAGGACAGTTGGATGGCTACACCTTC.

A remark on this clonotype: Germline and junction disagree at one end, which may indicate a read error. The CDR3 loop is CAGSLGPGPYEQYF. DNA of the CDR3: TGTGCCGGCAGCTTAGGTCCAGGGCCCTACGAGCAGTACTTC. The rearrangement uses TRBV11-3 and TRBJ2-7, with D maybe TRBD1 (5 bases). This CDR3 spans 14 amino acids. CDR1 is SGHNT and CDR2 is YENEEA in the germline V gene.

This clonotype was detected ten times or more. CDR3 nucleotides: TGTGCCAGCAGCTCAGGTTTAGCGGATGAAAAACTGTTTTTT. Its translation is CASSSGLADEKLFF. The chain has TRBV12-3 or TRBV12-4 and TRBJ1-4, with no clear D. V lost 6 bases and J 6 bases, leaving 14 bases between the germline ends. The CDR3 extends over 14 amino acids.

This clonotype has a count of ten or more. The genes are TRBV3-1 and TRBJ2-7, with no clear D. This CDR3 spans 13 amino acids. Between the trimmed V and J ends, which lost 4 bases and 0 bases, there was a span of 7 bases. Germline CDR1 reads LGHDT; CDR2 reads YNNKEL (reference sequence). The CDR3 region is CASSPLDSYEQYF. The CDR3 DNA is TGTGCCAGCAGCCCCCTGGACTCCTACGAGCAGTACTTC.

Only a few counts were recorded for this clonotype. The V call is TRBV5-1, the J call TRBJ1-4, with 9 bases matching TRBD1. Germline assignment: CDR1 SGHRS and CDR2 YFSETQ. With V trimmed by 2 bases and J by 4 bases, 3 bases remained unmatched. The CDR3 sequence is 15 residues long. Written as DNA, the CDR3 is TGCGCCAGCAGCTTACAGGGGGCTGGTAATGAAAAACTGTTTTTT. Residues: CASSLQGAGNEKLFF.

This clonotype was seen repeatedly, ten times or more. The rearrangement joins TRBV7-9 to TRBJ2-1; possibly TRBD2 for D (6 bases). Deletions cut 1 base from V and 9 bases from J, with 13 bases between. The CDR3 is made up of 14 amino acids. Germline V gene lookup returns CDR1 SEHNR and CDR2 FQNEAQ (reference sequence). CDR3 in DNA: TGTGCCAGCAGCTTAGACCCCGGGCGGGGTGAGCAGTTCTTC. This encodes CASSLDPGRGEQFF.

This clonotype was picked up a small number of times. CDR3 region: CASSRDGAPEWKYF. The CDR3, as DNA: TGCGCCAGCAGTAGGGATGGGGCCCCGGAATGGAAGTATTTT. The chain links TRBV5-1 to TRBJ2-3; possible D gene TRBD1, 5 bases. This CDR3 contains 14 residues. Germline assignment: CDR1 SGHRS and CDR2 YFSETQ. V lost 5 bases and J lost 13, with 23 bases in between.

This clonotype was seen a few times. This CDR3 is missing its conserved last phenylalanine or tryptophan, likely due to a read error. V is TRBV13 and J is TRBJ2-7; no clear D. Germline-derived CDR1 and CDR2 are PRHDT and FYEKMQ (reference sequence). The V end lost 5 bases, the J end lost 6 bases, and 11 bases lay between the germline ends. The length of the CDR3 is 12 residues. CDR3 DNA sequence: TGTGCCAGCAGCCTCGACGGTTTCGAGCAGTACCTC. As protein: CASSLDGFEQYL.

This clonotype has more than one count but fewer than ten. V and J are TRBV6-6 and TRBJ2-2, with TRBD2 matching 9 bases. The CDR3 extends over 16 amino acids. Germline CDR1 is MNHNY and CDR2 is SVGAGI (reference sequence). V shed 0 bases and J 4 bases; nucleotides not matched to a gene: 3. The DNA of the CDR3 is TGTGCCAGCAGTTACTCCGCGGGAGGGCCCACCGGGGAGCTGTTTTTT. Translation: CASSYSAGGPTGELFF.